The clone carrying this T cell receptor (beta chain) has only one observation. This sample was taken from a study of T cells in localized non-small cell lung cancer. The CDR3 is made up of 15 amino acids. Germline V gene data show CDR1 as MNHNY and CDR2 as SVGAGI (reference sequence). V lost 7 bases to trimming and J lost 4 bases, with 19 bases between them. Here immunoSEQ multiplex PCR was the method, and the copy in TCRdb shows in-frame clones only, minus some. Seen here are 45,000 to 65,000 clones, around three quarters observed once, and the top ten hold about 4%. The receptor was isolated from a woman aged 35-70 years with stage II lung adenocarcinoma. Sequencing was performed on PBMCs, taken before any cancer treatment. The chain uses TRBV6-6 and TRBJ2-5; D uncertain. For the CDR3, the DNA is TGTGCCAGCACCCCGACATCACCCAAGGCAGAGACCCAGTACTTC. It codes for CASTPTSPKAETQYF.